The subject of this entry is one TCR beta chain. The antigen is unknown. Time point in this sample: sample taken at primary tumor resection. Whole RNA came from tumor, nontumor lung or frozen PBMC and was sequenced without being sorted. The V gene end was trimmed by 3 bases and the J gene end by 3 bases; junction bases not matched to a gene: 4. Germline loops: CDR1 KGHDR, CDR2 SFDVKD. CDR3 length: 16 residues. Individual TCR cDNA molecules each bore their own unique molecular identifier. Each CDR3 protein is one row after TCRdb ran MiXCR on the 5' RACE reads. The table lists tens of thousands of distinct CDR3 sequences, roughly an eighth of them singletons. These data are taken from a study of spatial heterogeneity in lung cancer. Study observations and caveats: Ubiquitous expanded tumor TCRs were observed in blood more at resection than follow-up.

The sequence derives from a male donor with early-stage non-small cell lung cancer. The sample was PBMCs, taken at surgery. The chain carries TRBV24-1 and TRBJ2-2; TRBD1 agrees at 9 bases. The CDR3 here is CATSDPRQGDTGELFF. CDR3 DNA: TGTGCCACCAGTGATCCTAGACAGGGGGACACCGGGGAGCTGTTTTTT.